A selection of T cell receptor beta chains follows, all from one sample in a study of cytomegalovirus exposure and HLA in healthy donors. TCRdb's copy holds only in-frame clones and misses some; the assay was immunoSEQ multiplex PCR. The sample carries some 190,000 clones, around 90% recorded once. The sample consisted of PBMCs. All receptors derive from a boy younger than 10 in good health and CMV-seronegative. Both conserved end residues are part of each CDR3. The D gene is left open where the match is weak. The size of a clone is reported for some rows only, either as once, few or many, or as a class for expanded clones.

>TRBJ1-5|few|TRBV5-4|TRBD1
CASSSGDRDQPQHF
TGTGCCAGCAGCTCGGGGGACAGGGATCAGCCCCAGCATTTT
>TRBJ2-2|once|TRBV7-2|TRBD2
CASSLIGREDTGELFF
TGTGCCAGCAGCTTAATTGGGAGGGAGGACACCGGGGAGCTGTTTTTT
>TRBJ2-2|once|TRBV19|-
CASTQNTGELFF
TGTGCCAGTACCCAGAACACCGGGGAGCTGTTTTTT
>TRBJ2-1|-|TRBV7-2|TRBD2
CASTLLAGGYNEQFF
TGTGCCAGCACCCTACTAGCGGGAGGATACAATGAGCAGTTCTTC
>TRBJ2-3|once|TRBV5-6|TRBD2
CASSVGRREGDTQYF
TGTGCCAGCAGCGTGGGGCGGAGGGAGGGAGATACGCAGTATTTT
>TRBJ1-1|-|TRBV6-1|-
CASSEGSETRILITEAFF
TGTGCCAGCAGTGAAGGATCAGAGACAAGGATTTTAATCACTGAAGCTTTCTTT
>TRBJ1-4|-|TRBV19|TRBD1
CASNRDRKEKLFF
TGTGCCAGTAACCGGGACAGGAAGGAAAAACTGTTTTTT
>TRBJ2-7|-|TRBV14|TRBD1
CASSQVGTAPYEQYF
TGTGCCAGCAGCCAGGTGGGGACAGCACCCTACGAGCAGTACTTC
>TRBJ2-3|-|TRBV14|TRBD2
CASSHRLAGYTDTQYF
TGTGCCAGCAGCCATCGACTAGCCGGCTACACAGATACGCAGTATTTT
>TRBJ1-6|-|TRBV30|-
CACLYRSNNSPLHF
TGTGCCTGCCTTTACAGGAGCAACAATTCACCCCTCCACTTT
>TRBJ2-7|few|TRBV7-2|-
CASSFTYEQYF
TGTGCCAGCAGCTTTACCTACGAGCAGTACTTC
>TRBJ1-5|-|TRBV5-1|-
CASSIGQPNQPQHF
TGCGCCAGCAGCATAGGACAGCCCAATCAGCCCCAGCATTTT
>TRBJ2-2|-|TRBV6-6|-
CASSYSRGGSTGELFF
TGTGCCAGCAGTTACTCTCGGGGTGGAAGCACCGGGGAGCTGTTTTTT
>TRBJ1-5|-|TRBV6-1|-
CASSELGGHQPQHF
TGTGCCAGCAGTGAATTAGGAGGACATCAGCCCCAGCATTTT
>TRBJ1-1|-|TRBV13|TRBD1
CASSTWTGNTEAFF
TGTGCCAGCAGCACCTGGACAGGGAACACTGAAGCTTTCTTT
>TRBJ1-1|-|TRBV11-2|-
CASSLDRAWTLAGTEAFF
TGTGCCAGCAGCTTAGATCGGGCCTGGACACTAGCCGGGACTGAAGCTTTCTTT
>TRBJ2-1|-|TRBV19|TRBD1
CASSIMGTGFTNEQFF
TGTGCCAGTAGTATAATGGGGACAGGGTTCACCAATGAGCAGTTCTTC
>TRBJ1-1|-|TRBV10-2|-
CASFSGGTEAFF
TGCGCCAGCTTCAGCGGGGGCACTGAAGCTTTCTTT
>TRBJ2-3|-|TRBV4-1|TRBD2
CASSHLSGSRDTQYF
TGCGCCAGCAGCCACCTTAGCGGGAGCAGAGATACGCAGTATTTT
>TRBJ2-3|-|TRBV4-2|-
CASSQEGTSTDTQYF
TGTGCCAGCAGCCAAGAGGGCACGAGCACAGATACGCAGTATTTT
>TRBJ1-6|-|TRBV6-1|TRBD1
CASSEAEGGEAPLHF
TGTGCCAGCAGTGAAGCGGAAGGGGGCGAGGCACCCCTCCACTTT
>TRBJ1-2|-|TRBV7-9|-
CSSSPETGFYTF
TGTTCCAGCAGCCCTGAAACAGGGTTCTACACCTTC
>TRBJ2-3|-|TRBV5-3|TRBD1
CARSGPTGGETDTQYF
TGTGCCAGAAGCGGACCAACAGGGGGCGAAACAGATACGCAGTATTTT
>TRBJ2-1|-|TRBV7-9|-
CASSLPQGTSYNEQFF
TGTGCCAGCAGCTTACCTCAGGGCACCTCCTACAATGAGCAGTTCTTC
>TRBJ2-6|-|TRBV18|TRBD1
CASSPDRGAGANVLTF
TGTGCCAGCTCACCTGACAGGGGCGCTGGGGCCAACGTCCTGACTTTC
>TRBJ1-2|-|TRBV7-9|-
CASSLQVNYGYTF
TGTGCCAGCAGCTTACAGGTTAACTATGGCTACACCTTC
>TRBJ1-4|-|TRBV6-1|-
CASSGAMSRAEKLFF
TGTGCCAGCAGTGGCGCAATGTCCAGGGCCGAAAAACTGTTTTTT
>TRBJ1-1|-|TRBV28|-
CASSPPLGRWNTEAFF
TGTGCCAGCAGTCCTCCCCTGGGCCGATGGAACACTGAAGCTTTCTTT
>TRBJ1-1|-|TRBV10-2|-
CASRPGTTNTEAFF
TGCGCCAGCAGACCCGGGACAACGAACACTGAAGCTTTCTTT
>TRBJ2-7|-|TRBV7-8|-
CASSLGRGPINYEQYF
TGTGCCAGCAGCTTAGGCAGGGGCCCGATTAACTACGAGCAGTACTTC
>TRBJ2-7|-|TRBV5-1|TRBD1
CASSLDLDRRIYEQYF
TGCGCCAGCAGCTTGGACTTGGACAGGAGAATATACGAGCAGTACTTC
>TRBJ2-7|-|TRBV5-4|-
CASSLGEYYEQYF
TGTGCCAGCAGCTTGGGAGAATACTACGAGCAGTACTTC
>TRBJ2-5|once|TRBV19|TRBD2
CASSIDLASGVQETQYF
TGTGCCAGTAGTATAGATCTGGCTAGCGGGGTGCAAGAGACCCAGTACTTC
>TRBJ1-2|few|TRBV6-1|-
CASRPDSIGYGYTF
TGTGCCAGCAGGCCCGACAGTATAGGCTATGGCTACACCTTC
>TRBJ2-7|-|TRBV5-1|TRBD2
CASSLSASGIYEQYF
TGCGCCAGCAGCTTGTCTGCTAGCGGGATCTACGAGCAGTACTTC
>TRBJ2-1|-|TRBV28|TRBD2
CASSKLAGGMNEQFF
TGTGCCAGCAGTAAACTAGCGGGGGGCATGAATGAGCAGTTCTTC
>TRBJ2-3|few|TRBV29-1|TRBD2
CSTPASGIPDTQYF
TGCAGCACCCCAGCTAGCGGGATCCCAGATACGCAGTATTTT
>TRBJ1-3|-|TRBV5-4|-
CASSGGRGSSGNTIYF
TGTGCCAGCAGCGGGGGGAGGGGATCCTCTGGAAACACCATATATTTT
>TRBJ2-3|-|TRBV30|-
CAWGQGPLSDTQYF
TGTGCCTGGGGCCAGGGTCCACTCTCAGATACGCAGTATTTT
>TRBJ2-3|-|TRBV4-1|TRBD2
CASSQSGLAGVTDTQYF
TGCGCCAGCAGCCAGTCGGGACTAGCGGGGGTCACAGATACGCAGTATTTT
>TRBJ2-1|-|TRBV7-3|TRBD2
CASSLLWEGRREQFF
TGTGCCAGCAGCTTATTGTGGGAGGGCCGTCGGGAGCAGTTCTTC
>TRBJ1-5|-|TRBV11-2|-
CASAIGGSNQPQHF
TGTGCCAGCGCCATTGGGGGCAGCAATCAGCCCCAGCATTTT
>TRBJ2-1|-|TRBV4-1|-
CASTQVGQSYNEQFF
TGCGCCAGCACCCAGGTCGGACAGTCCTACAATGAGCAGTTCTTC
>TRBJ1-2|once|TRBV2|-
CASSETSVYGYTF
TGTGCCAGCAGTGAAACATCCGTCTATGGCTACACCTTC
>TRBJ2-7|-|TRBV28|TRBD2
CASASGSMNEQYF
TGTGCCAGCGCTAGCGGGAGTATGAACGAGCAGTACTTC
>TRBJ2-5|-|TRBV6-1|-
CASRAIVGEQYF
TGTGCCAGCAGGGCGATAGTCGGGGAGCAGTACTTC
>TRBJ1-2|-|TRBV27|TRBD1
CASSSQGGYGYTF
TGTGCCAGCAGTTCCCAGGGGGGTTATGGCTACACCTTC
>TRBJ2-3|-|TRBV7-9|-
CASSSRWGLGTDTQYF
TGTGCCAGCAGCTCTCGATGGGGGCTCGGCACAGATACGCAGTATTTT
>TRBJ2-3|-|TRBV7-6|-
CASSLGGGDTDTQYF
TGTGCCAGCAGCTTAGGTGGCGGGGACACAGATACGCAGTATTTT
>TRBJ2-7|once|TRBV6-1|TRBD1
CASIKIPGQTYEQYF
TGTGCCAGCATTAAAATCCCGGGACAGACCTACGAGCAGTACTTC
>TRBJ2-1|-|TRBV2|-
CASKAGGDNEQFF
TGTGCCAGCAAAGCGGGTGGGGACAATGAGCAGTTCTTC
>TRBJ1-4|-|TRBV4-1|-
CASSQWAKSQNEKLFF
TGCGCCAGCAGCCAATGGGCAAAGTCCCAAAATGAAAAACTGTTTTTT